This T cell receptor beta chain was identified during a study of OX40 agonist ivuxolimab in advanced cancers. Background on the study: Dose-escalation patients had hepatocellular carcinoma, melanoma, renal cell or head and neck cancer.

With respect to this clone: Its matching antigen is unknown.

Overall study findings and caveats: Clonal expansion from baseline to week 6 occurred in both CD4+ and CD8+ T cells.

The data were produced by immunoSEQ multiplex PCR, yet TCRdb's version contains in-frame clones alone and is incomplete. The data show about 54,000 clones, 91% seen once. The sample here was CD4+ or CD8+ T cells sorted from blood, taken in a trial of the OX40 agonist ivuxolimab. The receptor comes from an adult with an advanced solid tumor such as melanoma, head and neck, liver or kidney cancer.

CDR3: CASSEGQWGGNTEAFF. CDR3 nucleotides: TGTGCCAGCAGCGAGGGACAGTGGGGAGGGAACACTGAAGCTTTCTTT. This rearrangement joins TRBV9 to TRBJ1-1, with 7 bases lining up with TRBD1. There are 16 residues in the CDR3. Trimming cost V 3 bases and J 1 base; bases outside gene matches: 9. Germline V gene sequence: CDR1 SGDLS, CDR2 YYNGEE.